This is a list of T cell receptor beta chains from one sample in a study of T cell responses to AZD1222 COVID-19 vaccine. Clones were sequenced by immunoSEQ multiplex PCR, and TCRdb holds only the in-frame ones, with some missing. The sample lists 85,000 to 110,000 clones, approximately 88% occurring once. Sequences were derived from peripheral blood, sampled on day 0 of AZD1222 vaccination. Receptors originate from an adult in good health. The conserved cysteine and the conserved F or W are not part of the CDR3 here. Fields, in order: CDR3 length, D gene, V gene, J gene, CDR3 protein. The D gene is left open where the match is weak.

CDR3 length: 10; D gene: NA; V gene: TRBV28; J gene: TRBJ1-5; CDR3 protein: ASRTVGQPQH
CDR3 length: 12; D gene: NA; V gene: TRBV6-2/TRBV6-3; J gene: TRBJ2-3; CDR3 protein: ASSSGDGADTQY
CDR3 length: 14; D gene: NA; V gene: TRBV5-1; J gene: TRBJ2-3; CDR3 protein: ASSLGGIGGTDTQY
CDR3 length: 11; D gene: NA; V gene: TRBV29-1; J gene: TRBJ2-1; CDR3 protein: SVDFGSRNEQF
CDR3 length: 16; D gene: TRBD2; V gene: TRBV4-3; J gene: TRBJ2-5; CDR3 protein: ASSQGPTSGGAPETQY
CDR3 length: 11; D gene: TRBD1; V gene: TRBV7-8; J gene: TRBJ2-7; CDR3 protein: ASSKQGADEQY
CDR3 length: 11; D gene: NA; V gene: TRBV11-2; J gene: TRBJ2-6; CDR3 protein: ASSLPGANVLT
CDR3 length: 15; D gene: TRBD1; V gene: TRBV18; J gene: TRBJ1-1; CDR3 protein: ASSPPTGGQANTEAF
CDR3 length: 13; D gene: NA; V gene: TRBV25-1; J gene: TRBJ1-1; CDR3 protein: ASSGAGGVNTEAF
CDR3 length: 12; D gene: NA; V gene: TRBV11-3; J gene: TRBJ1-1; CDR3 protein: ASSLGGQNTEAF
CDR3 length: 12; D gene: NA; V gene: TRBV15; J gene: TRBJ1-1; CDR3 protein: ATSRDQATPEAF
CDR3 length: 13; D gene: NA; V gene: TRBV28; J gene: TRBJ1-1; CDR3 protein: ASSYRTAVNTEAF
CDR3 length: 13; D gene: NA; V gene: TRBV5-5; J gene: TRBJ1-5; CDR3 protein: ASSLMADSNQPQH
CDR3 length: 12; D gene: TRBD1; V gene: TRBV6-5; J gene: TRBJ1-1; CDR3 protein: ASSLNRGLSEAF
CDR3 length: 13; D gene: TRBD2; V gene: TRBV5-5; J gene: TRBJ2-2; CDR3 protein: ASSLESGITGELF
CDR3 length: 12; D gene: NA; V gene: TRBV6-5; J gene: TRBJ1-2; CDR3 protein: ASSPRTANYGYT
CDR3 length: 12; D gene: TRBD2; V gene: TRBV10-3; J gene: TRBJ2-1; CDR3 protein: ATQLGLAGIEQF
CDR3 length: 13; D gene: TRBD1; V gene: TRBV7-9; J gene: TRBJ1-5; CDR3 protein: ASSFGGGGNQPQH
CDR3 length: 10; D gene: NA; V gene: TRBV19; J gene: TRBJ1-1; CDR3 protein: ASSIDQGGAF
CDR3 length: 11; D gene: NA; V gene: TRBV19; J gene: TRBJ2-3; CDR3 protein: ASSAARTDTQY
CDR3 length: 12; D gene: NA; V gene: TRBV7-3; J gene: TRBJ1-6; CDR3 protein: ASSRSPGILPLH
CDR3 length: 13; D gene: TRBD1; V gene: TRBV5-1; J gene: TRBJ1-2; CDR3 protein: ASSSGQGASHGYT
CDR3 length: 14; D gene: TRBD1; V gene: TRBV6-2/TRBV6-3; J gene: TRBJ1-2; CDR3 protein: ASSYLGQGAPSGYT
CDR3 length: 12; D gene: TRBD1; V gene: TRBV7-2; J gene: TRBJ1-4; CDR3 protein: ASSQGTGNEKLF
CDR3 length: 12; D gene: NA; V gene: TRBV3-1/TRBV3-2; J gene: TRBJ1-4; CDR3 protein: ASSPGSTNEKLF
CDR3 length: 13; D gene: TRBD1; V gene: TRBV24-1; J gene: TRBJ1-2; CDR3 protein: ATSERGQALRGYT
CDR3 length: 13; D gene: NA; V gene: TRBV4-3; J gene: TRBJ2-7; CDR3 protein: ASSRVLGDTYEQY
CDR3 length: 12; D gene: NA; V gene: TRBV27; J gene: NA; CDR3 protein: ASSPPTRFYEQY
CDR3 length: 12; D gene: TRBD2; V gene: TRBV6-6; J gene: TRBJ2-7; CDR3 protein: ASRGTSAAYEQY
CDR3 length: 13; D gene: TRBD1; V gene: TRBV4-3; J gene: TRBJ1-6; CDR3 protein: ASSQEDRGQSPLH
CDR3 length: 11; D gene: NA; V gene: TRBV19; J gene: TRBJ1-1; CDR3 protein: ASSPQVPPEAF
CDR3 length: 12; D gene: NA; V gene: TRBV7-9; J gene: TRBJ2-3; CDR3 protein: ASSLVGGLDTQY
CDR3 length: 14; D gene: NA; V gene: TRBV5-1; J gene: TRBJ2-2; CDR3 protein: ASSLLPVANTGELF
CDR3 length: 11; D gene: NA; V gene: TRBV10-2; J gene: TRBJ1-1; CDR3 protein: ASSESGPQEAF
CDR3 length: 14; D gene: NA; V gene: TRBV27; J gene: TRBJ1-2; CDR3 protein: ASSLYSGTDLYGYT
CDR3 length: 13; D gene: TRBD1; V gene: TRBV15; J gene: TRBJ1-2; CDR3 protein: PTTTRQGSPYGYT
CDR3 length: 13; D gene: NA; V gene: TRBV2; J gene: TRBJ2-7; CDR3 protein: ASSEAGEGVYEQY
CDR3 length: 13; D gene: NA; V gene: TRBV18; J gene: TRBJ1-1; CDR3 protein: ASSPDRQVWTEAF
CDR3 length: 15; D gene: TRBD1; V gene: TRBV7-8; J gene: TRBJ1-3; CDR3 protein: ASSPLQGLSSGNTIY
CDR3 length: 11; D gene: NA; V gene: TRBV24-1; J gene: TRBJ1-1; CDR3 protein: ATSDSGTQKAF
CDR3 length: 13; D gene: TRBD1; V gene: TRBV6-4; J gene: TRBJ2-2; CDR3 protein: ASSDQGQGTGELF
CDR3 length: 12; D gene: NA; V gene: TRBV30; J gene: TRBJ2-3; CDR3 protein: AWRPGRGGDTQY
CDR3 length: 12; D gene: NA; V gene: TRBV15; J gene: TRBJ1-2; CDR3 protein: ATSRDQANYGYT
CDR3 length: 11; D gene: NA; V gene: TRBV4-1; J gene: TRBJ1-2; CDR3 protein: ASSQGADYGYT
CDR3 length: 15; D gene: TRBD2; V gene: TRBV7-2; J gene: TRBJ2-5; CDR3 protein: ASSSGALAGKGETQY